This TCR beta chain was recovered during a study of blood T cell repertoires in COVID-19. On the study more broadly: The samples span acute and convalescent COVID-19 from the United States, Italy and Spain.

One Seattle source followed patients from active infection through their disease course. Original data processing: Nucleated cell number was recorded as an estimate derived from reference gene primer amplification. Assay: immunoSEQ multiplex PCR; the TCRdb copy retains only in-frame clones and omits some. That table furnishes V, J and clone size, whereas the DNA furnished D and trimming. Of around 260,000 clones in the sample, about 87% were seen once. This clone was seen a few times. There are 17 residues in the CDR3. CDR1 and CDR2 from the germline V gene are ENHRY and SYGVKD. Trimming removed 0 bases from V and 1 base from J; junction bases left unmatched: 3.

This receptor was identified in an older woman with COVID-19, enrolled during active disease. Sequenced: peripheral blood. The genes are TRBV10-3 and TRBJ2-2, with 9 nucleotides matching TRBD1. The CDR3 here is CAISESTGGLNTGELFF. CDR3 nucleotide sequence: TGTGCCATCAGTGAGTCGACAGGGGGACTGAACACCGGGGAGCTGTTTTTT.